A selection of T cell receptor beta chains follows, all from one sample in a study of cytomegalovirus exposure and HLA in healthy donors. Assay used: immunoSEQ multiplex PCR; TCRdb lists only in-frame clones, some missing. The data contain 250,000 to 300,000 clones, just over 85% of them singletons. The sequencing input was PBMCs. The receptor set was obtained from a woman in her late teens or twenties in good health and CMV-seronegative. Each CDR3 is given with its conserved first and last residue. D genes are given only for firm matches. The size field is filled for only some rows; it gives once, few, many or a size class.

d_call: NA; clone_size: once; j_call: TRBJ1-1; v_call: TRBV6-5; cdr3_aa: CASSYSTGSAEAFF; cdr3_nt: TGTGCCAGCAGTTACTCGACCGGGTCCGCTGAAGCTTTCTTT
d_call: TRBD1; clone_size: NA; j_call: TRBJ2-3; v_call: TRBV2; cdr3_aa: CASSEARQGRTDTQYF; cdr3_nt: TGTGCCAGCAGTGAAGCCCGACAGGGCCGAACAGATACGCAGTATTTT
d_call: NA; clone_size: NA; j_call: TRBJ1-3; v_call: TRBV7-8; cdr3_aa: CASSLDSSGNTIYF; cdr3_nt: TGTGCCAGCAGCTTAGATAGCTCTGGAAACACCATATATTTT
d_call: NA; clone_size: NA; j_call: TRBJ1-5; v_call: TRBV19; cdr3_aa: CASSIARNQPQHF; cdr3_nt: TGTGCCAGTAGTATTGCGCGAAATCAGCCCCAGCATTTT
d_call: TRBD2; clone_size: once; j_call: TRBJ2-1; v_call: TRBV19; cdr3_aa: CASSIEAGEGNEQFF; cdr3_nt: TGTGCCAGTAGTATAGAAGCGGGAGAAGGCAATGAGCAGTTCTTC
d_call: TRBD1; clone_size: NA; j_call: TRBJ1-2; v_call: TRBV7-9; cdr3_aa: CASSTQLTGDEHGYTF; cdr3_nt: TGTGCCAGCAGCACCCAACTAACAGGGGACGAGCACGGCTACACCTTC
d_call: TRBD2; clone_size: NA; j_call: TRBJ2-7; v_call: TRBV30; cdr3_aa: CAWSVFRTSGASYEQYF; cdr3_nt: TGTGCCTGGAGTGTTTTTAGGACTAGCGGGGCCTCGTACGAGCAGTACTTC
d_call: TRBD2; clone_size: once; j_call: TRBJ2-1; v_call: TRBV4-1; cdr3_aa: CASSQDSILGLALYNEQFF; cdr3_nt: TGCGCCAGCAGCCAAGATAGCATTTTGGGACTAGCGTTATACAATGAGCAGTTCTTC
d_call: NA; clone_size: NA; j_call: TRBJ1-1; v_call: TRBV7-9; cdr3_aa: CASSSTQNTEAFF; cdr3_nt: TGTGCCAGCAGCTCGACACAGAACACTGAAGCTTTCTTT
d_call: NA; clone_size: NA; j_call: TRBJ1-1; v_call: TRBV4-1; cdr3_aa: CASSQDIGQEAFF; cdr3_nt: TGCGCCAGCAGCCAAGATATCGGACAGGAAGCTTTCTTT
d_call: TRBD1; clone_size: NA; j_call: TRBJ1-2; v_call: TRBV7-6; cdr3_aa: CATQSGTGAEKAYPYGYTF; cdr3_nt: TGTGCCACTCAATCCGGGACAGGGGCCGAAAAAGCCTACCCCTATGGCTACACCTTC
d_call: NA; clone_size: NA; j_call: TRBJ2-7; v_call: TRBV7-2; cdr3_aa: CASSEHLYEQYF; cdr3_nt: TGTGCCAGCAGCGAACACCTCTACGAGCAGTACTTC
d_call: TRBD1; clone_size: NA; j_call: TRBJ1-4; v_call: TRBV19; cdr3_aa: CASSTGTVVANEKLFF; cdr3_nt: TGTGCCAGTAGTACCGGGACAGTTGTGGCTAATGAAAAACTGTTTTTT
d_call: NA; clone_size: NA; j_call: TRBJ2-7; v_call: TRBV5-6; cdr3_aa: CASSFGRVNEQYF; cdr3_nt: TGTGCCAGCAGCTTCGGCAGGGTCAACGAGCAGTACTTC
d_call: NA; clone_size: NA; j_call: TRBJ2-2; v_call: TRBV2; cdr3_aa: CASRLLATNTGELFF; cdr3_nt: TGTGCCAGCAGACTGCTAGCAACTAACACCGGGGAGCTGTTTTTT
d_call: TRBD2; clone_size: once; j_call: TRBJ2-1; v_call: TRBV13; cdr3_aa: CASSLGGLPLSSYNEQFF; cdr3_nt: TGTGCCAGCAGCTTGGGGGGACTACCACTTAGCTCCTACAATGAGCAGTTCTTC
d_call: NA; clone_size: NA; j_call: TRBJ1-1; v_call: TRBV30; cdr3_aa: CAWSVLGEAFF; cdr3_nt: TGTGCCTGGAGTGTACTAGGGGAAGCTTTCTTT
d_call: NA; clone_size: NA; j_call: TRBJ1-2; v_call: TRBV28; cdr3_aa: CASSLATPGGYTF; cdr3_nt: TGTGCCAGCAGTTTAGCCACCCCAGGTGGCTACACCTTC
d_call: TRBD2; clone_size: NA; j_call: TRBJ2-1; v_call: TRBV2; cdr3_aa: CASSAGLAPGEQFF; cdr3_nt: TGTGCCAGCAGTGCCGGACTAGCGCCAGGTGAGCAGTTCTTC
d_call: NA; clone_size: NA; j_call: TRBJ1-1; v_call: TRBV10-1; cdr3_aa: CASSESLSTEAFF; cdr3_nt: TGCGCCAGCAGTGAGTCCCTCAGCACTGAAGCTTTCTTT
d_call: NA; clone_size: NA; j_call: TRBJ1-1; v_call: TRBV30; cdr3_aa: CAWSATENTEAFF; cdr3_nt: TGTGCCTGGAGCGCAACTGAGAACACTGAAGCTTTCTTT
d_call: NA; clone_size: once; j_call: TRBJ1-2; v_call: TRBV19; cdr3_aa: CASRGAGKGYTF; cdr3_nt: TGTGCCAGTCGGGGGGCAGGGAAGGGCTACACCTTC
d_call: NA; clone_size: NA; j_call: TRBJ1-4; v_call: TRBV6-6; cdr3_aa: CASKEGEAEKLFF; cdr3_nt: TGTGCCAGCAAGGAAGGGGAGGCTGAAAAACTGTTTTTT
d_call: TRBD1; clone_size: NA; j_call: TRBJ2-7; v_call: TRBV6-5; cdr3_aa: CASSAGQGVYEQYF; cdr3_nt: TGTGCCAGCAGTGCGGGACAGGGGGTGTACGAGCAGTACTTC
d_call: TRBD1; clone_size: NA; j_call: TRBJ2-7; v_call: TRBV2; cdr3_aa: CASSTVGQGFHEQYF; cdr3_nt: TGTGCCAGCAGCACCGTCGGACAGGGTTTTCACGAGCAGTACTTC
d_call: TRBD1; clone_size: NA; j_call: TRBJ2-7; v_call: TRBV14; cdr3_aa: CASSPQGQGAYEQYF; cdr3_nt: TGTGCCAGCAGCCCCCAGGGACAGGGCGCCTACGAGCAGTACTTC
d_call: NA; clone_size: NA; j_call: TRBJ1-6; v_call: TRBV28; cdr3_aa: CASSSRALHF; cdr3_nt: TGTGCCAGCAGCTCCAGGGCCCTCCACTTT
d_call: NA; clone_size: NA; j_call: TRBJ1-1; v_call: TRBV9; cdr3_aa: CASSVGAGNTEAFF; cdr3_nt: TGTGCCAGCAGCGTAGGGGCAGGGAACACTGAAGCTTTCTTT
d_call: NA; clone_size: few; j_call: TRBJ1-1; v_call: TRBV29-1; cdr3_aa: CSVEDLGEGGTEAFF; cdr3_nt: TGCAGCGTTGAAGACCTAGGGGAGGGGGGAACTGAAGCTTTCTTT
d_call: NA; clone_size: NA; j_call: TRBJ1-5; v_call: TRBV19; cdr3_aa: CASSSRGSEPQHF; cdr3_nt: TGTGCCAGTAGTAGTCGGGGTTCGGAGCCCCAGCATTTT
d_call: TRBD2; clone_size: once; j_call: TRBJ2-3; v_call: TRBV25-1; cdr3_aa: CASCPGGTDTQYF; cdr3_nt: TGTGCCAGTTGTCCCGGGGGGACAGATACGCAGTATTTT
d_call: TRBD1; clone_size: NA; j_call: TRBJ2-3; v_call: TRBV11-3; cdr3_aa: CASSPGDRASSTDTQYF; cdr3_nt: TGTGCCAGCAGCCCCGGAGACAGGGCCAGTAGCACAGATACGCAGTATTTT
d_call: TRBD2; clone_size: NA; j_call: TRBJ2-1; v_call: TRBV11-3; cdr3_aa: CASSPAPGGAYNEQFF; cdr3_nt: TGTGCCAGCAGCCCGGCGCCGGGAGGGGCCTACAATGAGCAGTTCTTC
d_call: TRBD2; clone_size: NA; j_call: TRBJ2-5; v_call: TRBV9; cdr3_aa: CASSVDTGGRETQYF; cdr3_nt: TGTGCCAGCAGCGTAGATACGGGGGGGCGAGAGACCCAGTACTTC
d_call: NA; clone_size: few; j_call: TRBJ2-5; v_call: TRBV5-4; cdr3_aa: CASSLASQTQYF; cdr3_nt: TGTGCCAGCAGTCTAGCTTCCCAGACCCAGTACTTC
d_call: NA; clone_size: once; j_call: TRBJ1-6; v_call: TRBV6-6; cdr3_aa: CASTTGTPYNSPLHF; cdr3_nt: TGTGCCAGCACCACAGGGACACCTTATAATTCACCCCTCCACTTT
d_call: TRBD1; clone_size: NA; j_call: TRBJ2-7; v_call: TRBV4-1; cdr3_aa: CASSQPQGADYEQYF; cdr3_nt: TGCGCCAGCAGCCAGCCACAGGGGGCCGACTACGAGCAGTACTTC
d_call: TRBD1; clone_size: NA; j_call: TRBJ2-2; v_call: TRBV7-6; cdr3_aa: CASSFKTGTENTGELFF; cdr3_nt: TGTGCCAGCAGCTTTAAGACCGGGACAGAGAACACCGGGGAGCTGTTTTTT
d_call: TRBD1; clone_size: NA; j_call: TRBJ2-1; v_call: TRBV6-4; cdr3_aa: CASRLGQGTNEQFF; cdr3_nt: TGTGCCAGCAGACTCGGACAGGGAACCAATGAGCAGTTCTTC
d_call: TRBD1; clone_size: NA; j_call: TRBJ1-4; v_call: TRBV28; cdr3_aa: CASRAGTGGEKLFF; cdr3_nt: TGTGCCAGCAGGGCCGGGACAGGGGGGGAAAAACTGTTTTTT